This note documents a single TCR beta chain sequence. This sample is part of a study of shared clonotypes between healthy human individuals. Germline CDR1 and CDR2: SGHTA and FQGNSA. J lost 0 bases, V lost 1 base, and 3 bases had no gene match. The CDR3 covers 15 residues. Using immunoSEQ multiplex PCR, the repertoire was profiled, and TCRdb retains in-frame clones only, with some absent. The sample consists of roughly 2.6 million clones, around nine tenths of them appearing once. The chain uses TRBV7-2 and TRBJ2-7; 7 nucleotides match TRBD1. The specimen was naive CD4+ T cells sorted from blood. As for subset: CD45RA+ positively selected. This TCR was sampled from a man aged 18-30 years in good health. CDR3 amino acids: CASSLVWTGSYEQYF. CDR3 DNA sequence: TGTGCCAGCAGCTTAGTCTGGACAGGCTCCTACGAGCAGTACTTC.